A selection of T cell receptor beta chains follows, all from one sample in a study of CD8+ T cells in alopecia areata. Repertoires were generated with immunoSEQ multiplex PCR, while TCRdb's copy carries only in-frame clones and drops some. Counted here are about 97,000 clones, 35% to 45% occurring once; the ten biggest clones make up about 1.2%. The sequenced material came from CD4+ T cells sorted from blood. The receptors shown here come from a human donor with alopecia areata. Both conserved end residues are part of each CDR3. D genes are given only for firm matches. Part of the rows lack a size; the others show once, few, many or a class for expanded clones.

j_gene: TRBJ2-5
abundance: -
v_gene: TRBV7-2
d_gene: -
CDR3aa: CASSFGRAETQYF
CDR3nt: TGTGCCAGCAGCTTCGGCAGGGCTGAGACCCAGTACTTC

j_gene: TRBJ2-1
abundance: -
v_gene: TRBV29-1
d_gene: -
CDR3aa: CSVVVGQGSGQFF
CDR3nt: TGCAGCGTTGTTGTGGGTCAGGGCTCGGGGCAGTTCTTC

j_gene: TRBJ2-7
abundance: -
v_gene: TRBV7-9
d_gene: TRBD1
CDR3aa: CASSPRDREQYEQYF
CDR3nt: TGTGCCAGCAGCCCCAGAGACAGGGAGCAGTACGAGCAGTACTTC

j_gene: TRBJ2-5
abundance: -
v_gene: TRBV29-1
d_gene: -
CDR3aa: CNAGGQQETQYF
CDR3nt: TGCAACGCCGGGGGACAGCAAGAGACCCAGTACTTC

j_gene: TRBJ2-7
abundance: -
v_gene: TRBV5-1
d_gene: TRBD1
CDR3aa: CASSLAGTVEGYEQYF
CDR3nt: TGCGCCAGCAGCTTGGCCGGGACAGTCGAGGGGTACGAGCAGTACTTC

j_gene: TRBJ2-7
abundance: few
v_gene: TRBV29-1
d_gene: TRBD1
CDR3aa: CSVRDREYEQYF
CDR3nt: TGCAGCGTTCGGGACAGGGAGTACGAGCAGTACTTC

j_gene: TRBJ1-5
abundance: few
v_gene: TRBV9
d_gene: -
CDR3aa: CASSVFPGANQPQHF
CDR3nt: TGTGCCAGCAGCGTATTTCCAGGGGCAAATCAGCCCCAGCATTTT

j_gene: TRBJ2-3
abundance: -
v_gene: TRBV29-1
d_gene: -
CDR3aa: CSGRQSVSTDTQYF
CDR3nt: TGCAGCGGAAGACAGAGTGTGAGCACAGATACGCAGTATTTT

j_gene: TRBJ2-5
abundance: few
v_gene: TRBV29-1
d_gene: -
CDR3aa: CSVEAGGRETQYF
CDR3nt: TGCAGCGTTGAGGCAGGGGGGAGAGAGACCCAGTACTTC

j_gene: TRBJ2-1
abundance: -
v_gene: TRBV5-6
d_gene: -
CDR3aa: CASSPTGLAPYNEQFF
CDR3nt: TGTGCCAGCAGTCCCACCGGGTTGGCCCCCTACAATGAGCAGTTCTTC

j_gene: TRBJ2-1
abundance: -
v_gene: TRBV18
d_gene: TRBD2
CDR3aa: CASTIAGRDEQFF
CDR3nt: TGTGCCAGCACTATAGCGGGACGGGATGAGCAGTTCTTC